This TCR beta chain was captured by sequencing in a study of vaccination effects on CD4 cells after COVID-19. As concerns this clone: What it binds is unknown.

Trimming left V 8 bases short and J 5 bases short, with 15 bases between. CDR1 is GTSNPN, CDR2 SVGIG, per germline (reference sequence). This CDR3 is built from 13 residues. Antigen-specific CD4+ T cells expanded by the ViraFEST assay with viral peptide pools were then sequenced. Culturing for roughly 10 days preceded CD4+ T cell isolation. Each participant was given two doses of one vaccine (BNT162b2 or mRNA-1273). A half-medium replacement with IL-2 medium was carried out on days 3 and 7. This table comes from immunoSEQ multiplex PCR, and its TCRdb copy is limited to in-frame clones, with some not included. The sample includes tens of thousands of clones, over 70% seen only once; the top ten take approximately 1.3%.

This specimen consisted of CD4+ T cells from PBMCs cultured with HCoV-229E spike peptides, obtained after COVID-19 vaccination. The genes are TRBV30 and TRBJ1-4; D is perhaps TRBD1 (5 bases). This receptor was taken from a human donor who received a COVID-19 vaccine. The CDR3 sequence is CAGTEVRNEKLFF. The DNA of the CDR3 is TGTGCCGGGACGGAGGTTAGGAATGAAAAACTGTTTTTT.